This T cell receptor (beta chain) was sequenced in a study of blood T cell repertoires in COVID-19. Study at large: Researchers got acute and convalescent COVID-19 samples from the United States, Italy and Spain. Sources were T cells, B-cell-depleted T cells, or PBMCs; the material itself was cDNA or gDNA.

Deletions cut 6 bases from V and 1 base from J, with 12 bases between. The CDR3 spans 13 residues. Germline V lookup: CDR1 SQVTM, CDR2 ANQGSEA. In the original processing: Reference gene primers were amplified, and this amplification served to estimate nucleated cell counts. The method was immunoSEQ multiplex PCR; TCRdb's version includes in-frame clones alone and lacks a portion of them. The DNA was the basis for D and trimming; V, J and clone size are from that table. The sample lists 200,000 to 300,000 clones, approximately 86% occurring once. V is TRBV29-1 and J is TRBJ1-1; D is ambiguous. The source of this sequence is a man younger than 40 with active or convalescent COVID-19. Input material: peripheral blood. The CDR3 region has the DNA TGCAGCGTACAGAAACCCGAGAACACTGAAGCTTTCTTT. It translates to CSVQKPENTEAFF. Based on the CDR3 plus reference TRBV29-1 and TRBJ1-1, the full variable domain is SAVISQKPSRDICQRGTSLTIQCQVDSQVTMMFWYRQQPGQSLTLIATANQGSEATYESGFVIDKFPISRPNLTFSTLTVSNMSPEDSSIYLCSVQKPENTEAFFGQGTRLTVV.